The entry below describes one TCR beta chain. Its antigen is as yet unknown. The sample belongs to a study of immune evolution from preneoplasia to lung adenocarcinoma. Study details: HLA loss of heterozygosity: 5.5% to 8.5% AIS, about 15% MIA, about 31% ADC, none AAH. General study findings and limits: Clonality was highest in normal lung, lower in later-stage lesions apparently.

Nucleic acids came from premalignant or tumor cells enriched by macro-dissection. The CDR3 sequence is 13 residues long. In germline, CDR1 is SGHTA, CDR2 FQGNSA. V was trimmed by 5 bases and J by 9 bases, leaving 13 bases between them. The protocol was immunoSEQ multiplex PCR, while the TCRdb copy is restricted to in-frame clones and leaves out a portion. The sample has just under 6,500 clones, more than 60% seen once. This receptor was taken from a person aged 50 or older with lung adenocarcinoma. The sequenced material came from FFPE minimally invasive lung adenocarcinoma tissue. The chain couples TRBV7-2 to TRBJ2-2; D is uncertain. CDR3 DNA sequence: TGTGCCAGCAGCCCGTATTTGTCGAGGGAGCTGTTTTTT. Protein: CASSPYLSRELFF. Complete variable domain (other parts from reference TRBV7-2 and TRBJ2-2): GAGVSQSPSNKVTEKGKDVELRCDPISGHTALYWYRQSLGQGLEFLIYFQGNSAPDKSGLPSDRFSAERTGGSVSTLTIQRTQQEDSAVYLCASSPYLSRELFFGEGSRLTVL.